These T cell receptor beta chains were read from a single sample in a study of shared clonotypes between healthy human individuals. Sequenced by immunoSEQ multiplex PCR; TCRdb stores in-frame clones only, minus some. This sample has roughly 2.2 million clones, with more than 80% found just once. The source material was naive CD4+ T cells from PBMCs. The receptor set was obtained from a man aged 18 to 29 in good health. Some clones in this sample may be carry-over from other donors' samples. Both conserved end residues are part of each CDR3. The D gene is left open where the match is weak. Clone size, where shown, is once, few, many, or a class for clones that have expanded.

CDR3 DNA: TGCGCCAGCAGCTTGGGAGCTGGGGTCGGTCAACCCCAGCATTTT
CDR3 protein: CASSLGAGVGQPQHF
clone size: -
D gene: -
V gene: TRBV5-1
J gene: TRBJ1-5

CDR3 DNA: TGTGCCAGCAGCCATCCGTTCAGGGGGCAAGAGACCCAGTACTTC
CDR3 protein: CASSHPFRGQETQYF
clone size: -
D gene: TRBD1
V gene: TRBV7-6
J gene: TRBJ2-5

CDR3 DNA: TGTGCCAGCAGTGAAGCCGCAGACTTAGCTAACTATGGCTACACCTTC
CDR3 protein: CASSEAADLANYGYTF
clone size: -
D gene: -
V gene: TRBV2
J gene: TRBJ1-2

CDR3 DNA: TGTGCCAGCAGTTTCCTTGGCGGGGCCCAAGAGACCCAGTACTTC
CDR3 protein: CASSFLGGAQETQYF
clone size: -
D gene: -
V gene: TRBV7-8
J gene: TRBJ2-5

CDR3 DNA: TGTGCCAGCAGCTTACTGGCCGGGGGGAGCTACGAGCAGTACTTC
CDR3 protein: CASSLLAGGSYEQYF
clone size: -
D gene: TRBD2
V gene: TRBV7-3
J gene: TRBJ2-7

CDR3 DNA: TGCGCCAGCAGCCAAGATGAGGGGTCCTCCTACGAGCAGTACTTC
CDR3 protein: CASSQDEGSSYEQYF
clone size: -
D gene: -
V gene: TRBV4-1
J gene: TRBJ2-7

CDR3 DNA: TGTGCCAGTAGTATGGAATGGACCACAGATACGCAGTATTTT
CDR3 protein: CASSMEWTTDTQYF
clone size: -
D gene: -
V gene: TRBV19
J gene: TRBJ2-3

CDR3 DNA: TGTGCCACCCGGGACAGGGCAGAAAAACTGTTTTTT
CDR3 protein: CATRDRAEKLFF
clone size: -
D gene: TRBD1
V gene: TRBV5-4
J gene: TRBJ1-4

CDR3 DNA: TGCGCCAGCAGCCCAGGACAGGGTACCTACGAGCAGTACTTC
CDR3 protein: CASSPGQGTYEQYF
clone size: -
D gene: TRBD1
V gene: TRBV4-1
J gene: TRBJ2-7

CDR3 DNA: TGTGCCAGTGACACAGGGGGTGAAAAACTGTTTTTT
CDR3 protein: CASDTGGEKLFF
clone size: few
D gene: TRBD1
V gene: TRBV7-9
J gene: TRBJ1-4

CDR3 DNA: TGTGCCAGCTCACCACACAGCACAGATACGCAGTATTTT
CDR3 protein: CASSPHSTDTQYF
clone size: once
D gene: -
V gene: TRBV18
J gene: TRBJ2-3

CDR3 DNA: TGTGCCACCCAACTAGCCGGTGGAGGGGAGCAGTACTTC
CDR3 protein: CATQLAGGGEQYF
clone size: -
D gene: -
V gene: TRBV7-9
J gene: TRBJ2-7

CDR3 DNA: TGCGCCAGCAGCTTGTGGGGACAGGGGACCTACAATGAGCAGTTCTTC
CDR3 protein: CASSLWGQGTYNEQFF
clone size: -
D gene: TRBD1
V gene: TRBV5-1
J gene: TRBJ2-1